This passage covers 28 T cell receptor beta chains from one sample sequenced in a study of T cells in Graves' hyperthyroidism and ophthalmopathy. RNA transcripts gave rise to amplified TCR beta CDR3 regions. The HTBI set primed first-round TCR CDR3 RT-PCR. TCRdb reprocessed the multiplex PCR reads with MiXCR, giving one entry per CDR3 protein. The sample carries some 200,000 distinct CDR3 sequences, 17% recorded once. The sequenced sample consisted of blood. The receptors shown here come from a man aged 45 to 65 with Graves' hyperthyroidism.

This clonotype was picked up a small number of times. This chain links TRBV5-4 with TRBJ2-5; the D gene is possibly TRBD2 (5 bases). This CDR3 contains 15 residues. Between the trimmed V and J ends, which lost 4 bases and 4 bases, there was a span of 17 bases. CDR1 is SGHNT, CDR2 YYREEE, per germline (reference sequence). The CDR3 DNA reads as TGTGCCAGCAGCCTCGAGGGCCCGAGGAGAGAGACCCAGTACTTC. The encoded protein is CASSLEGPRRETQYF.

The chain links TRBV19 to TRBJ2-1; 7 bases fit TRBD2. CDR1 and CDR2 from the germline V gene are LNHDA and SQIVND (reference sequence). V shed 5 bases and J 6 bases; nucleotides not matched to a gene: 13. CDR3 size: 16 residues. The CDR3 DNA reads TGTGCCAGTAGTCTACAGCGGGGACGGAGGAGCAATGAGCAGTTCTTC. This sequence encodes CASSLQRGRRSNEQFF.

The V and J genes are TRBV7-8 and TRBJ2-5, with TRBD1 matching over 7 bases. The CDR3 is 15 amino acids. Losses at the gene ends were 5 bases for V and 4 bases for J; bases not matched to a gene: 10. Looked up from germline, CDR1 is SGHVS and CDR2 is FQNEAQ. In nucleotides, the CDR3 is TGTGCCAGCAGCCACAGACGACAGGGCGGAGAGACCCAGTACTTC. Translated: CASSHRRQGGETQYF.

In its sample, this clonotype was seen once. Since a much larger clone is just one base distant, this may be a read error. No conserved phenylalanine or tryptophan ends this CDR3, so it is likely a read error. The rearrangement joins TRBV20-1 to TRBJ2-1; 11 bases line up with TRBD2. Germline V gives CDR1 DFQATT, CDR2 SNEGSKA (reference sequence). V trimming: 6 bases; J trimming: 1 base; junction bases outside the gene matches: 8. This CDR3 has 16 amino acids. CDR3 in amino acids: CSAELTSGGSYNEQFL. The CDR3 DNA follows: TGCAGTGCCGAGCTTACTAGCGGGGGATCCTACAATGAGCAGTTCCTC.

In its sample, this clonotype was seen many times. The J gene is TRBJ2-3, the V gene TRBV28; TRBD1 matches at 8 bases. This CDR3 is 14 amino acids long. J was trimmed by 5 bases and V by 5 bases; bases with no gene match: 6. Germline loops: CDR1 MDHEN, CDR2 SYDVKM. Written as DNA, the CDR3 is TGTGCCAGCAGTCCTCAGGGGGCTGGAGATACGCAGTATTTT. Translation: CASSPQGAGDTQYF.

This chain joins TRBV4-3 and TRBJ2-2, with D perhaps matching TRBD2 (6 bases). The germline V gene encodes CDR1 LGHNA and CDR2 YSLEER. The CDR3 consists of 16 residues. The germline V and J ends were trimmed by 1 base and 1 base, with 10 bases remaining between them. The CDR3 nucleotides read TGCGCCAGCAGCCAAGGATTAGCGGAGAACACCGGGGAGCTGTTTTTT. Its translation is CASSQGLAENTGELFF.

This clonotype turned up a few times. The chain joins TRBV11-3 to TRBJ2-1; TRBD2 agrees at 8 bases. The V segment lost 5 bases and the J segment 0 bases; nucleotides outside the gene matches: 6. The CDR3 has 16 residues. Germline V gene sequence: CDR1 SGHNT, CDR2 YENEEA. The CDR3 DNA sequence: TGTGCCAGCAGCCCGTACAGCGGGAGCTCCTACAATGAGCAGTTCTTC. It encodes CASSPYSGSSYNEQFF.

Many counts were recorded for this clonotype. The chain has TRBV30 and TRBJ2-7; 7 nucleotides align to TRBD2. The junction had 10 bases not matched to a gene; V was cut back by 3 bases and J by 5 bases. This CDR3 is 14 amino acids long. Germline V lookup: CDR1 GTSNPN, CDR2 SVGIG (reference sequence). The CDR3 DNA is TGTGCCTGGAGGATGCCTAGCGGCAGTGACGAGCAGTACTTC. This codes for CAWRMPSGSDEQYF.

The chain recombines TRBV3-1 with TRBJ1-3, with D possibly being TRBD1 (6 bases). This CDR3 has 14 amino acids. The ends were cut back, 1 base at V and 9 bases at J, with 13 bases in the middle. Germline V gene lookup returns CDR1 LGHDT and CDR2 YNNKEL (reference sequence). Here the CDR3 DNA reads TGTGCCAGCAGCCAAGGAGCAGGGGCCGGCACCATATATTTT. This sequence encodes CASSQGAGAGTIYF.

The chain combines TRBV7-3 with TRBJ2-5; perhaps TRBD2 as D (7 bases). In germline, CDR1 is SGHTA, CDR2 FQGTGA. Trimming pared 5 bases from V and 5 bases from J, leaving 12 bases between. The CDR3 is made up of 13 amino acids. The CDR3, as DNA: TGTGCCAGCAGCCAGGGGCGGGGGGAGACCCAGTACTTC. It translates to CASSQGRGETQYF.

The chain recombines TRBV5-1 with TRBJ2-5, with 9 bases aligning to TRBD2. The junction had 2 bases not matched to a gene; V was cut back by 3 bases and J by 2 bases. The CDR3 totals 14 residues. CDR1 and CDR2 (germline): SGHRS, YFSETQ. CDR3 sequence reads: CASSSLAGQETQYF. Here the CDR3 DNA reads TGCGCCAGCAGCTCTCTAGCGGGACAAGAGACCCAGTACTTC.

The CDR3, as DNA: TGTGCCAGCAGCGTAGGTAGGGGGCTGCAAGAGACCCAGTACTTC. Residues: CASSVGRGLQETQYF. The gene calls are TRBV9 and TRBJ2-5; the match to TRBD1 covers 7 bases. Germline assignment: CDR1 SGDLS and CDR2 YYNGEE. CDR3 length: 15 amino acids. V lost 0 bases and J lost 2; bases outside the gene matches: 4.

The chain joins TRBV7-9 to TRBJ1-1; the D is unclear. The CDR3 sequence is 14 residues long. Per germline, CDR1 SEHNR and CDR2 FQNEAQ (reference sequence). V lost 0 bases and J lost 0, with 5 bases in between. The CDR3 DNA sequence: TGTGCCAGCAGCTTAGCGAACTTGAACACTGAAGCTTTCTTT. Translation: CASSLANLNTEAFF.

Points on this clonotype: A much more abundant neighbour one base away suggests this may be a read error. The CDR3 protein is CAISDSQGARETQYF. CDR3 nucleotides: TGTGCCATCAGTGACTCCCAGGGGGCGAGAGAGACCCAGTACTTC. V and J are TRBV10-3 and TRBJ2-5, with 8 nucleotides matching TRBD1. After removal of 3 bases from V and 4 bases from J, the junction contained 7 bases not matched to a gene. Germline CDR1 is ENHRY and CDR2 is SYGVKD. The CDR3 contains 15 residues.

The chain is built from TRBV20-1 and TRBJ2-5, with 8 nucleotides matching TRBD2. The germline gives CDR1 DFQATT, CDR2 SNEGSKA (reference sequence). The CDR3 is made up of 17 amino acids. V shed 0 bases, J shed 1 base, and the junction held 10 bases outside the gene matches. The DNA of the CDR3 is TGCAGTGCTAGAGATCGGGGGGGAAGGCCCACCCAAGAGACCCAGTACTTC. Encoded protein: CSARDRGGRPTQETQYF.

The chain is built from TRBV7-2 and TRBJ2-7; D is possibly TRBD2 (5 bases). CDR3 length equals 14 residues. V was pared by 5 bases and J by 2 bases, with 13 bases between. The V gene's germline CDR1 is SGHTA and CDR2 FQGNSA. The CDR3 bases are TGTGCCAGCAGCCCCCGCCGGACTGCCTACGAGCAGTACTTC. Translation gives CASSPRRTAYEQYF.

This clonotype appeared a few times. The CDR3: CASSLSGRAEQYF. The CDR3 nucleotides are TGTGCCAGCAGTTTATCAGGGAGAGCCGAGCAGTACTTC. The chain recombines TRBV27 with TRBJ2-7; D perhaps matches TRBD2 (5 bases). Germline V gene lookup returns CDR1 MNHEY and CDR2 SMNVEV (reference sequence). This CDR3 is built from 13 residues. Deletions cut 0 bases from V and 6 bases from J, with 9 bases between.

The chain links TRBV5-4 to TRBJ2-7; tentatively, D is TRBD1 (5 bases). The CDR3 consists of 13 residues. Germline V gives CDR1 SGHNT, CDR2 YYREEE (reference sequence). The V and J ends lost 4 bases and 0 bases respectively, with 8 bases between them. The CDR3 reads CASSRQISYEQYF. CDR3 bases: TGTGCCAGCAGCAGACAGATCTCCTACGAGCAGTACTTC.

This clonotype was counted at least ten times. The chain uses TRBV28 and TRBJ1-1; D gene uncertain. The CDR3 is 12 amino acids. Trimming stripped 5 bases from V and 7 bases from J, with 11 bases between. Germline loops: CDR1 MDHEN, CDR2 SYDVKM. Written as DNA, the CDR3 is TGTGCCAGCAGTCAGGTCACAGATGAAGCTTTCTTT. Protein product: CASSQVTDEAFF.

This clonotype occurred many times. The chain employs TRBV28 and TRBJ2-1; 7 bases match TRBD1. V shed 7 bases and J 6 bases; nucleotides not matched to a gene: 0. This CDR3 is built from 11 residues. Germline CDR1 reads MDHEN; CDR2 reads SYDVKM. The CDR3 here is CASTGGNEQFF. CDR3 nucleotide sequence: TGTGCCAGCACAGGGGGCAATGAGCAGTTCTTC.

This clonotype was found many times. The chain couples TRBV2 to TRBJ2-3; 9 bases map to TRBD1. The germline CDR1 and CDR2 sequences are SNHLY and FYNNEI. V was pared by 1 base and J by 3 bases, with 5 bases of the junction left unmatched. The CDR3 spans 16 residues. The CDR3: CASSEGDRVGTDTQYF. As DNA, the CDR3 is TGTGCCAGCAGTGAAGGGGACAGGGTGGGGACAGATACGCAGTATTTT.

The chain employs TRBV7-2 and TRBJ1-4, with D unresolved. The CDR3 loop spans 14 amino acids. The V end lost 1 base, the J end lost 6 bases, and 9 bases lay between the germline ends. The germline V gene has CDR1 SGHTA and CDR2 FQGNSA. CDR3 loop: CASSLEGRDEKLFF. The CDR3 coding sequence is TGTGCCAGCAGCTTAGAAGGGCGGGATGAAAAACTGTTTTTT.

The chain employs TRBV19 and TRBJ2-3; D is perhaps TRBD1 or TRBD2 (6 bases each). V lost 4 bases to trimming and J lost 11 bases, with 22 bases between them. The CDR3 covers 15 residues. Germline CDR1 and CDR2: LNHDA and SQIVND (reference sequence). CDR3 sequence (DNA): TGTGCCAGTAGTAGGCGGGACACGGGATTATCGATGCAGTATTTT. This gives the protein CASSRRDTGLSMQYF.

This clonotype has only a few counts. This chain links TRBV30 with TRBJ2-5; TRBD2 agrees at 12 bases. V dropped 1 base and J dropped 5; count of bases not matched to a gene: 5. CDR1 and CDR2 from the germline V gene are GTSNPN and SVGIG (reference sequence). The CDR3 totals 15 residues. CDR3 in amino acids: CAWSASGRAGETQYF. CDR3 nucleotides: TGTGCCTGGAGTGCTAGCGGGAGGGCAGGGGAGACCCAGTACTTC.

There are a few counts of this clonotype. CDR3 bases: TGTGCCAGTAGTAACAACACCGGGGAGCTGTTTTTT. Translating it yields CASSNNTGELFF. The rearrangement joins TRBV19 to TRBJ2-2; no reliable D call. V lost 4 bases to trimming and J lost 2 bases, with 2 bases between them. In germline, CDR1 is LNHDA, CDR2 SQIVND (reference sequence). The CDR3 loop spans 12 amino acids.

This clonotype was observed many times. The chain employs TRBV7-9 and TRBJ2-5, with 9 bases that match TRBD1. V shed 5 bases and J 5 bases; nucleotides not matched to a gene: 9. This CDR3 has 15 amino acids. The germline CDR1 and CDR2 sequences are SEHNR and FQNEAQ (reference sequence). The CDR3 protein is CASSPLTDRGETQYF. In DNA, the CDR3 is TGTGCCAGCAGCCCCCTCACGGACAGGGGCGAGACCCAGTACTTC.

With regard to this clonotype: One junction end does not reproduce the germline sequence, and a read error may be involved. V gene TRBV20-1 combines with J gene TRBJ2-4, with D perhaps TRBD1 (6 bases). There are 15 residues in the CDR3. CDR1 is DFQATT, CDR2 SNEGSKA, per germline (reference sequence). The CDR3 loop is CSASQQPGAKNIQHF. DNA for the CDR3: TGCAGTGCTAGTCAACAACCAGGGGCCAAAAACATTCAGCACTTC.

This clonotype was seen many times. The chain couples TRBV12-3 or TRBV12-4 to TRBJ2-2; D possibly corresponds to TRBD1 (5 bases). Trimming shortened V by 3 bases and J by 2 bases, and 7 bases separated the two germline ends. CDR3 length equals 14 residues. The CDR3 nucleotides are TGTGCCAGCAGTTTCGGACACAACACCGGGGAGCTGTTTTTT. The encoded protein is CASSFGHNTGELFF.